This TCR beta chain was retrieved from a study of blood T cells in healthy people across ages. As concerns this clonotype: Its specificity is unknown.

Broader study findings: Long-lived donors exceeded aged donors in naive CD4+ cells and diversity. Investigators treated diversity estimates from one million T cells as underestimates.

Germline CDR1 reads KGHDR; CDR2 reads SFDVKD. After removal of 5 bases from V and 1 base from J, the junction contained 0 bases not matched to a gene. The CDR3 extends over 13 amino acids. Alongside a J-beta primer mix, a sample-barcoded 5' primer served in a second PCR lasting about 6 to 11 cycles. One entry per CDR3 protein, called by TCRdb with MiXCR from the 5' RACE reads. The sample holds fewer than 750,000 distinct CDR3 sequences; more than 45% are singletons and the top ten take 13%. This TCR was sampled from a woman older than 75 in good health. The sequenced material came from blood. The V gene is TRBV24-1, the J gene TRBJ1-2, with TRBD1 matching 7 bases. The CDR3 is CATSGDSNYGYTF. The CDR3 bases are TGTGCCACCAGTGGGGACAGTAACTATGGCTACACCTTC.